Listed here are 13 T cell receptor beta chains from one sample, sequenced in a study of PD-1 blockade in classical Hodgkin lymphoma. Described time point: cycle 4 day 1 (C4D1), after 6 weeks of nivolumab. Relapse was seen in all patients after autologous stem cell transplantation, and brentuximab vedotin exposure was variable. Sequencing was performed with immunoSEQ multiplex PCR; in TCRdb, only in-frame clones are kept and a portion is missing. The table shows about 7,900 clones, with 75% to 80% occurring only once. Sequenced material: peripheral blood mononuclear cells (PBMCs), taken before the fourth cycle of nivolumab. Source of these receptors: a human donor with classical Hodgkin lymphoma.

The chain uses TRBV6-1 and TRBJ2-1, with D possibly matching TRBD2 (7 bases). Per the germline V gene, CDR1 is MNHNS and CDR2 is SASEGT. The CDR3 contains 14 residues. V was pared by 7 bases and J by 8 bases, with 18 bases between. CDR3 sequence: CASMWGGGYYEQFF. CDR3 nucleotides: TGTGCCAGCATGTGGGGAGGGGGTTACTATGAGCAGTTCTTC.

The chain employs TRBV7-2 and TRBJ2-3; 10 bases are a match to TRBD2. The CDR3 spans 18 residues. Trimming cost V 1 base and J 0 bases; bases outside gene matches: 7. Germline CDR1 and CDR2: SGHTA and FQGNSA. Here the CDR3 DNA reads TGTGCCAGCAGCTTAGTCCTAGCGGGGGTTGAGAGCACAGATACGCAGTATTTT. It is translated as CASSLVLAGVESTDTQYF.

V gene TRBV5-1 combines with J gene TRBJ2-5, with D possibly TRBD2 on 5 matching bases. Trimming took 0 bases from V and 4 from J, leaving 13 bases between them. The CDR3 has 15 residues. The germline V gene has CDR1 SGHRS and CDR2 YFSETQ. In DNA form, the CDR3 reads TGCGCCAGCAGCTTGGCCGGGAACCGGGGAGAGACCCAGTACTTC. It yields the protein CASSLAGNRGETQYF.

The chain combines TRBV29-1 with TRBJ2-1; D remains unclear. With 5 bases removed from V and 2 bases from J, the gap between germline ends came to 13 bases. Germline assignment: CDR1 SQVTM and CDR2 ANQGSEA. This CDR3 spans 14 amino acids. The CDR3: CSVSRTGTYNEQFF. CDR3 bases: TGCAGCGTTTCCCGCACGGGTACCTACAATGAGCAGTTCTTC.

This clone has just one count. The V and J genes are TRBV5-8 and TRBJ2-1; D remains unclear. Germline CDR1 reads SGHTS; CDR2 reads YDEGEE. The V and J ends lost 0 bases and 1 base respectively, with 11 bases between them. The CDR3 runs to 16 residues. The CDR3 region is CASSLGLTDSYNEQFF. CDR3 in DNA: TGTGCCAGCAGCTTGGGACTTACAGATTCCTACAATGAGCAGTTCTTC.

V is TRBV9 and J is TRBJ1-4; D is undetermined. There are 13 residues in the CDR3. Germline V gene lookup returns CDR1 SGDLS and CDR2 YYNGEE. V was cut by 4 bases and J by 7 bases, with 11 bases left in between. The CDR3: CASSPPGSEKLFF. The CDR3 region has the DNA TGTGCCAGCAGCCCCCCAGGTAGTGAAAAACTGTTTTTT.

The CDR3 DNA reads TGTGCCAGCAGTGAATATGTGGGGGTGGCAGGGGCCCAAGAGACCCAGTACTTC. This encodes CASSEYVGVAGAQETQYF. The rearrangement uses TRBV25-1 and TRBJ2-5; a weak D match, TRBD1 (6 bases). The germline V gene has CDR1 MGHDK and CDR2 SYGVNS. The V end lost 0 bases, the J end lost 1 base, and 18 bases lay between the germline ends. The CDR3 loop spans 18 amino acids.

The DNA of the CDR3 is TGTGCCAGTAGTATGTCGAGAGGACAGAACAATCAGCCCCAGCATTTT. It is translated as CASSMSRGQNNQPQHF. The V call is TRBV19, the J call TRBJ1-5; perhaps TRBD1 as D (6 bases). The CDR3 totals 16 residues. The germline V gene encodes CDR1 LNHDA and CDR2 SQIVND (reference sequence). Trimming removed 3 bases at V and 3 bases at J, with 15 bases between. The variable domain in full, completed from reference TRBV19 and TRBJ1-5, reads DGGITQSPKYLFRKEGQNVTLSCEQNLNHDAMYWYRQDPGQGLRLIYYSQIVNDFQKGDIAEGYSVSREKKESFPLTVTSAQKNPTAFYLCASSMSRGQNNQPQHFGDGTRLSIL.

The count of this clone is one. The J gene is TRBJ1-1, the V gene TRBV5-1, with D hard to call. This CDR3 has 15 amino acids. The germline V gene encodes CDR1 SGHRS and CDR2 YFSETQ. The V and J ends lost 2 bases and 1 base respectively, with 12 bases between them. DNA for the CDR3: TGCGCCAGCAGCTTCAGTTGGGGAACGAACACTGAAGCTTTCTTT. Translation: CASSFSWGTNTEAFF.

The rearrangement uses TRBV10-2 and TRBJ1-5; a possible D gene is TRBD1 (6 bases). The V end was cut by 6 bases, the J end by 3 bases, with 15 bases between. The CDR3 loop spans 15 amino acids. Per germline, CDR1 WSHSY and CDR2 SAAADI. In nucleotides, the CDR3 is TGCGCCAGCAGCAAAAAGGGACACCCCAATCAGCCCCAGCATTTT. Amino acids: CASSKKGHPNQPQHF.

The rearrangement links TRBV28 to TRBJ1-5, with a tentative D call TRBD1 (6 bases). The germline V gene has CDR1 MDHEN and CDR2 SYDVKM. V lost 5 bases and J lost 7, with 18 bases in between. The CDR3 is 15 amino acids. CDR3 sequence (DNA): TGTGCCAGCAGTACCCCCCGACAGGCCGGGCAGCCCCAGCATTTT. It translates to CASSTPRQAGQPQHF.

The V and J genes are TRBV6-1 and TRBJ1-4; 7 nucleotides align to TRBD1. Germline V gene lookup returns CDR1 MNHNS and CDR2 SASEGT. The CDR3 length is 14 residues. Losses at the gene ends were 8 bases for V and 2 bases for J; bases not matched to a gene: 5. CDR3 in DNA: TGTGCCAGCGGGCAGGGGGGTACTAATGAAAAACTGTTTTTT. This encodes CASGQGGTNEKLFF.

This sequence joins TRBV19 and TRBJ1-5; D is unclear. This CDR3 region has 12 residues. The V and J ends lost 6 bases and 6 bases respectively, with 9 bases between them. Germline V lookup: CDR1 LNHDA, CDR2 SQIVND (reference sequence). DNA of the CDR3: TGTGCCAGTAGGGAAGGCGGTCAGCCCCAGCATTTT. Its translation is CASREGGQPQHF.